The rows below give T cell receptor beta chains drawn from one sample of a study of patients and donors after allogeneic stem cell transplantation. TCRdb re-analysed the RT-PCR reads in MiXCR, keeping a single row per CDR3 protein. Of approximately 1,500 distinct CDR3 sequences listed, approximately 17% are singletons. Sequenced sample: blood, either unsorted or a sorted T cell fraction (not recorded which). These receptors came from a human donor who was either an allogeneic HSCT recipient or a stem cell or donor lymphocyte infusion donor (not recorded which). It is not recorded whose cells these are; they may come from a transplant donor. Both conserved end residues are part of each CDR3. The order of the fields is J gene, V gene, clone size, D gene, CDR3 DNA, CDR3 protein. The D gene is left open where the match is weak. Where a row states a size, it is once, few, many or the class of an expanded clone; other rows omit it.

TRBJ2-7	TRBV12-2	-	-	TGTGCAAGTCGCTTAAGGCACGAGCAGTACTTC	CASRLRHEQYF
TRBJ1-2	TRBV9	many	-	TGTGCCAGCAGCGAAGATTTACCGGGACGTCAGTATGGCTACACCTTC	CASSEDLPGRQYGYTF
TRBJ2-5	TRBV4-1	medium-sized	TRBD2	TGCGCCAGCAGCCAAGGGCTAGTCGGGAGGGCCGGTCAGACCCAGTACTTC	CASSQGLVGRAGQTQYF
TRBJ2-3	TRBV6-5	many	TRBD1	TGTGCCAGCAGCACCAAGACAGGGCTGCAGTATTTT	CASSTKTGLQYF
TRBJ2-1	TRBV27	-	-	TGTGCCGGCAGCTTGCGGACCTCTGATGAGCAGTTCTTC	CAGSLRTSDEQFF
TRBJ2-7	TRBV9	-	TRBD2	TGTGCCAGCAGCGTAGTACCAGCGGGAGTAGACGAGCAGTACTTC	CASSVVPAGVDEQYF
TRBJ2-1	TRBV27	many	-	TGTGCCAGCAGCCTCTCAGGGGGAGGCCGCAATGAGCAGTTCTTC	CASSLSGGGRNEQFF
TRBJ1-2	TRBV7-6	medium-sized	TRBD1	TGTGCCAGCAGCTCCCTGCCGGACAGGGATATCTATGGCTACACCTTC	CASSSLPDRDIYGYTF
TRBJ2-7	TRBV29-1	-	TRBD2	TGCAGCGTTTCGAGACTAGCGGAGGCCGAGCAGTACTTC	CSVSRLAEAEQYF
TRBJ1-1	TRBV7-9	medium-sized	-	TGTGCCAGCAGCTCCGGGGGCCTCGAAGCTTTCTTT	CASSSGGLEAFF
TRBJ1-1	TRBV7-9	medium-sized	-	TGTGCCAGCAGCTTAAGCCGTGTGGGGAGCGCTGAAGCTTTCTTT	CASSLSRVGSAEAFF
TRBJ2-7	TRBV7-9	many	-	TGTGCCAGCAGCTTCACCGGCCCCTACGAGCAGTACTTC	CASSFTGPYEQYF
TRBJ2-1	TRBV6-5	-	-	TGTGCCAGCAGATCACTAGCACTCGGGAGCTCCTACAATGAGCAGTTCTTC	CASRSLALGSSYNEQFF
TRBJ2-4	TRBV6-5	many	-	TGTGCCAGAAAGGGTTCGGCCAAAAACATTCAGTACTTC	CARKGSAKNIQYF
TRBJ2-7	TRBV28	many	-	TGTGCCAGCAGTTCTCGACAGAAGCAGTACTTC	CASSSRQKQYF
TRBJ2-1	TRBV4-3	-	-	TGCGCCAGCAGCCGAGTTGTGGGAGTCAACAATGAGCAGTTCTTC	CASSRVVGVNNEQFF
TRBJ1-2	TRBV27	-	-	TGTGCCAGCAGTTCTCGGACAGCAAGGGGCTACACCTTC	CASSSRTARGYTF
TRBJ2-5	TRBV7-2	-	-	TGTGCCAGCAGCTCAAACAGGGGGGGTTTGGAGACCCAGTACTTC	CASSSNRGGLETQYF
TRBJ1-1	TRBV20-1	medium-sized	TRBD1	TGCAGTGCTAGACCCGTTGGACAGGGACCTAGGGCTTTCTTT	CSARPVGQGPRAFF
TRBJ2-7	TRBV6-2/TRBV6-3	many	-	TGTGCCAGCAGAAAAATGAACCACGAGCAGTACTTC	CASRKMNHEQYF
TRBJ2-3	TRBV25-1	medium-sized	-	TGTGCCAGCAGTGACAACCGGGGCCCCACAGATACGCAGTATTTT	CASSDNRGPTDTQYF
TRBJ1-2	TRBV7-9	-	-	TGTGCCAGCAGGGGGGGGCAGGAATTAGATAACTATGGCTACACCTTC	CASRGGQELDNYGYTF